The 16 T cell receptor beta chains reported below all come from one sample, sequenced in a study of response to subunit inactivated influenza vaccine. From the RT-PCR reads, TCRdb called clonotypes with MiXCR, one entry per CDR3 protein. Counted here are hundreds of thousands of distinct CDR3 sequences, about 15% occurring once; the ten biggest clones make up 6.5% to 8%. The material was PBMCs from blood, obtained about 14 days before vaccination. These receptors were collected from a man aged 50-59 years who received an inactivated influenza vaccine.

The rearrangement uses TRBV3-1 and TRBJ2-7, with D unresolved. Trimming shortened V by 3 bases and J by 2 bases, and 14 bases separated the two germline ends. The CDR3 length is 15 residues. Per germline, CDR1 LGHDT and CDR2 YNNKEL (reference sequence). Here the CDR3 DNA reads TGTGCCAGCAGCCAGGCGGCCTCCATCACCTACGAGCAGTACTTC. Encoded protein: CASSQAASITYEQYF.

This clonotype was observed a few times. The rearrangement links TRBV4-1 to TRBJ2-2; D is possibly TRBD1 (6 bases). The CDR3 length is 15 residues. V lost 3 bases to trimming and J lost 4 bases, with 12 bases between them. CDR1 is MGHRA and CDR2 is YSYEKL in the germline V gene. The CDR3 DNA is TGCGCCAGCAGCCAGGAAACAGGGACCACCGGGGAGCTGTTTTTT. The encoded protein is CASSQETGTTGELFF.

As for this clonotype: Compared with germline, one end of the junction differs, possibly owing to a read error. The chain uses TRBV12-3 or TRBV12-4 and TRBJ1-1; tentative D call: TRBD1 (5 bases). The CDR3 extends over 12 amino acids. This chain's CDR3 is CASSLWGTGAFF. The CDR3, as DNA: TGTGCCAGCAGTTTATGGGGCACTGGAGCTTTCTTT.

There are many counts of this clonotype. V usage is TRBV7-9 and J usage is TRBJ2-2; possible D gene TRBD1, 6 bases. Trimming removed 3 bases at V and 6 bases at J, with 11 bases between. The germline V gene encodes CDR1 SEHNR and CDR2 FQNEAQ (reference sequence). This CDR3 spans 14 amino acids. CDR3 bases: TGTGCCAGCAGCTTTGCACAGGGCTCCGGGGAGCTGTTTTTT. This translates into CASSFAQGSGELFF.

By share, this clonotype counts as medium-sized. The V call is TRBV10-3, the J call TRBJ2-3; D is possibly TRBD1 (6 bases). The length of the CDR3 is 11 residues. The V end lost 10 bases, the J end lost 3 bases, and 8 bases lay between the germline ends. Looked up from germline, CDR1 is ENHRY and CDR2 is SYGVKD. The CDR3 region is CATTGTDTQYF. In DNA form, the CDR3 reads TGTGCCACTACAGGGACAGATACGCAGTATTTT.

V gene TRBV5-6 combines with J gene TRBJ2-7; 14 bases align to TRBD2. The trim removed 0 bases at V and 1 base at J, leaving 12 bases unmatched. There are 20 residues in the CDR3. The germline gives CDR1 SGHDT, CDR2 YYEEEE. For the CDR3, the DNA is TGTGCCAGCAGCTTGGTGGGACCCGGGACTAGCGGGAGTTTTTCCTACGAGCAGTACTTC. Its translation is CASSLVGPGTSGSFSYEQYF.

The genes are TRBV12-3 or TRBV12-4 and TRBJ1-1, with a weak D call TRBD1 (5 bases). This CDR3 region has 12 residues. The V end was cut by 6 bases, the J end by 4 bases, with 9 bases between. The DNA for the CDR3 is TGTGCCAGCAGCAGGGATGTCACTGAAGCTTTCTTT. Amino acid sequence: CASSRDVTEAFF.

In its sample, this clonotype was seen a few times. J is TRBJ2-1 and V is TRBV6-1; 9 bases are a match to TRBD1. V dropped 6 bases and J dropped 4; count of bases not matched to a gene: 7. The CDR3 sequence is 15 residues long. CDR1 MNHNS and CDR2 SASEGT come from the germline V gene. CDR3 residues: CASRVGQGTYNEQFF. The CDR3 DNA reads TGTGCCAGCAGGGTGGGACAGGGTACTTACAATGAGCAGTTCTTC.

This clonotype was observed a handful of times. The chain has TRBV9 and TRBJ2-3, with 9 bases fitting TRBD1. Per germline, CDR1 SGDLS and CDR2 YYNGEE. V lost 3 bases, J lost 6 bases, and 14 bases stayed unmatched. This CDR3 is 17 amino acids long. The CDR3 sequence is CASSATARTGVGDTQYF. DNA of the CDR3: TGTGCCAGCAGCGCTACTGCGAGGACAGGGGTTGGGGATACGCAGTATTTT.

This chain connects TRBV20-1 to TRBJ2-3, with a weak D call TRBD1 (5 bases). Germline V CDR1 and CDR2: DFQATT, SNEGSKA (reference sequence). Trimming cost V 3 bases and J 0 bases, with 7 bases left between them. The CDR3 totals 13 residues. CDR3 protein: CSARTDSTDTQYF. The CDR3 nucleotides read TGCAGTGCTAGGACAGATAGCACAGATACGCAGTATTTT.

This chain joins TRBV28 and TRBJ2-1, with D perhaps TRBD1 (7 bases). Trimming took off 5 bases at V and 0 bases at J, with 14 bases between the two ends. This CDR3 has 16 residues. Per the germline V gene, CDR1 is MDHEN and CDR2 is SYDVKM. CDR3 region: CASSPRGASSYNEQFF. CDR3 in DNA: TGTGCCAGCAGTCCCAGGGGGGCGAGCTCCTACAATGAGCAGTTCTTC.

The V and J genes are TRBV5-6 and TRBJ2-7; 10 bases match TRBD2. The germline CDR1 and CDR2 sequences are SGHDT and YYEEEE. Unmatched junction bases numbered 4, after V lost 0 bases and J lost 4 bases. The CDR3 is made up of 15 amino acids. CDR3 sequence (DNA): TGTGCCAGCAGCTTGGAACCTAGCGGGAGTTACGAGCAGTACTTC. Its protein product is CASSLEPSGSYEQYF.

At least ten counts were recorded for this clonotype. This chain uses TRBV4-2 with TRBJ2-7; weak D call: TRBD2 (6 bases). Germline CDR1 and CDR2: LGHNA and YNFKEQ. The CDR3 runs to 17 residues. V gave up 0 bases and J gave up 0 bases, with 15 bases separating them. The CDR3 region has the DNA TGTGCCAGCAGCCAAGAGTTGACTAGTCTGAGCTCCTACGAGCAGTACTTC. Amino acids: CASSQELTSLSSYEQYF.

This clonotype was counted between two and nine times. The chain has TRBV20-1 and TRBJ2-7; 7 bases match TRBD2. Germline loops: CDR1 DFQATT, CDR2 SNEGSKA (reference sequence). With 3 bases clipped from V and 5 bases from J, the junction kept 7 bases outside the gene matches. The length of the CDR3 is 13 residues. The CDR3 DNA reads TGCAGTGCTAGCCGGGAGGCCCCCAACGAGCAGTACTTC. It specifies CSASREAPNEQYF.

This clonotype appeared a few times. The rearrangement links TRBV5-1 to TRBJ2-7; 8 positions agree with TRBD2. The CDR3 is 15 amino acids. V trimming: 4 bases; J trimming: 5 bases; junction bases outside the gene matches: 11. The germline V gene encodes CDR1 SGHRS and CDR2 YFSETQ. The CDR3 DNA reads as TGCGCCAGCAGCGATAGCGGGACCCTACCCAACGAGCAGTACTTC. Encoded protein: CASSDSGTLPNEQYF.

Only a few counts were recorded for this clonotype. This chain connects TRBV5-1 to TRBJ2-5, with D tentatively TRBD2 (7 bases). Trimming removed 4 bases from V and 5 bases from J, with 12 bases in between. In germline, CDR1 is SGHRS, CDR2 YFSETQ. This CDR3 is built from 13 residues. This chain's CDR3 is CASSGGASETQYF. CDR3 in DNA: TGCGCCAGCAGCGGGGGGGCCTCCGAGACCCAGTACTTC.